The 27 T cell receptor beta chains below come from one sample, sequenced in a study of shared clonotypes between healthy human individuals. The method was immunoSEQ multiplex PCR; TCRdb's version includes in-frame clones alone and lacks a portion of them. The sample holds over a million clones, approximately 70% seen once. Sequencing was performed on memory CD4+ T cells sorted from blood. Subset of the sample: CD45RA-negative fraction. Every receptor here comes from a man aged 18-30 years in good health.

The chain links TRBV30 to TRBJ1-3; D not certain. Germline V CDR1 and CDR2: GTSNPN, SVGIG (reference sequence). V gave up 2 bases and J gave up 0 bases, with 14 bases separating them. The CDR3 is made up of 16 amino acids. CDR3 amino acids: CAWSTGLVGSGNTIYF. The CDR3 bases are TGTGCCTGGAGTACGGGTCTCGTTGGCTCTGGAAACACCATATATTTT.

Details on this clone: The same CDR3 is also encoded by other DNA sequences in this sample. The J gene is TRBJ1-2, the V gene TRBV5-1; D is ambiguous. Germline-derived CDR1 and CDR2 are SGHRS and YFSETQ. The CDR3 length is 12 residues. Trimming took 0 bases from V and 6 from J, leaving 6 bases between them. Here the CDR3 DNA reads TGCGCCAGCAGCTTGGCTCGGGATGGCTACACCTTC. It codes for CASSLARDGYTF.

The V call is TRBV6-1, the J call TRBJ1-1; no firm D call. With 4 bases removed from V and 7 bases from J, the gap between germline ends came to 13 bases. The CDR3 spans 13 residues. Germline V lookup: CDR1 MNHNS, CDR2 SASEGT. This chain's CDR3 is CASSGTWEGEAFF. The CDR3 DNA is TGTGCCAGCAGTGGTACTTGGGAGGGTGAAGCTTTCTTT.

The CDR3 DNA follows: TGTGCCAGCCAACGTCAATCGGACTCCTATAATTCACCCCTCCACTTT. Translated, it gives CASQRQSDSYNSPLHF. The rearrangement uses TRBV11-2 and TRBJ1-6; D remains unclear. Per the germline V gene, CDR1 is SGHAT and CDR2 is FQNNGV. V was trimmed by 8 bases and J by 0 bases, leaving 14 bases between them. The CDR3 is 16 residues long.

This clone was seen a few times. The CDR3 nucleotides read TGTGCCAGCAGCCGGACAGATTCGGGCAATCAGCCCCAGCATTTT. Amino acids: CASSRTDSGNQPQHF. The V call is TRBV5-6, the J call TRBJ1-5, with D perhaps matching TRBD1 (6 bases). This CDR3 contains 15 residues. Trimming cost V 4 bases and J 2 bases, with 13 bases left between them. The germline gives CDR1 SGHDT, CDR2 YYEEEE.

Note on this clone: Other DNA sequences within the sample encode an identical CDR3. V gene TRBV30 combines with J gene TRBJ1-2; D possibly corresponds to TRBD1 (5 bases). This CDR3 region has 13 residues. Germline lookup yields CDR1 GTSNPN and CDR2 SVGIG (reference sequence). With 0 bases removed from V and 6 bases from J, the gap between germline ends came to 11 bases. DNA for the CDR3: TGTGCCTGGAGTGTAGGGGCCGCGGATGGCTACACCTTC. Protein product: CAWSVGAADGYTF.

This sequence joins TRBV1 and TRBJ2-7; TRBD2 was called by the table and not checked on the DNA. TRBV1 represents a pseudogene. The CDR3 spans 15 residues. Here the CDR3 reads CTSSQVRYSSYEQYF. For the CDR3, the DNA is TGCACCAGCAGCCAAGTACGCTACTCCTCCTACGAGCAGTACTTC.

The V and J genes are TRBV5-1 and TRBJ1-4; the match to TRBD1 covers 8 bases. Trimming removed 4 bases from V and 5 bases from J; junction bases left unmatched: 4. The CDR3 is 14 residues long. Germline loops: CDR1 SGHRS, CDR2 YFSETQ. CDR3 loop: CASSPTGDNEKLFF. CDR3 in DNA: TGCGCCAGCAGCCCGACAGGGGACAATGAAAAACTGTTTTTT.

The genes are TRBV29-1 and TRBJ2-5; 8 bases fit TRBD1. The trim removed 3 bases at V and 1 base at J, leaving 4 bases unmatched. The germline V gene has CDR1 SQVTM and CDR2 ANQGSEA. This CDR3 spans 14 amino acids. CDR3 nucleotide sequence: TGCAGCGTTGATGGAGACAGGGGCCAAGAGACCCAGTACTTC. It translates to CSVDGDRGQETQYF.

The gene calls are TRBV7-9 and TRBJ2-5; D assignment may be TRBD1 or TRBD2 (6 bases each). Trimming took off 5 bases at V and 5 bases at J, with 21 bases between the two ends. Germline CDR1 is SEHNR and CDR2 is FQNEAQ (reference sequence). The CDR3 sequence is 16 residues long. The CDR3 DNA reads TGTGCCAGCAGCCAGTCAAGAGGGGGGCGGGTGGAGACCCAGTACTTC. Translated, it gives CASSQSRGGRVETQYF.

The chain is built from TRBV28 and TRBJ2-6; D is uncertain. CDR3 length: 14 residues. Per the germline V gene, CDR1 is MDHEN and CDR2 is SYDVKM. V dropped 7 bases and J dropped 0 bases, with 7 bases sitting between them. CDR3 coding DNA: TGTGCCAGCAATTTGAACTCTGGGGCCAACGTCCTGACTTTC. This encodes CASNLNSGANVLTF.

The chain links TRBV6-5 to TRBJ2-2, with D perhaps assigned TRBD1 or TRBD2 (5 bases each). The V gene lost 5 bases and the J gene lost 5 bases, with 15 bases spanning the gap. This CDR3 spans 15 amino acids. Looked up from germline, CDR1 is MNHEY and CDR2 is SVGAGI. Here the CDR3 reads CASSLQGGGTGELFF. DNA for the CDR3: TGTGCCAGCAGTCTCCAGGGTGGGGGAACCGGGGAGCTGTTTTTT.

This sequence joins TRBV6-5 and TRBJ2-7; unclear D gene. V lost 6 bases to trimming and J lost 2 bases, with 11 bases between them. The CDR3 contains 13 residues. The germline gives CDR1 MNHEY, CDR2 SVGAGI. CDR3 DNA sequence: TGTGCCAGCAGCCGTCAGCCCGCCTACGAGCAGTACTTC. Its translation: CASSRQPAYEQYF.

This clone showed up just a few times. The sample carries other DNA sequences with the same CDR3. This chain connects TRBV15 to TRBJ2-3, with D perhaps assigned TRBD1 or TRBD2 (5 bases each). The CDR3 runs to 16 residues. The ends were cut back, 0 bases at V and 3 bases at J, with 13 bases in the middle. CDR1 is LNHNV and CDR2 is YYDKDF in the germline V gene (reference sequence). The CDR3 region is CATSRDEGWGTDTQYF. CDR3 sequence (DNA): TGTGCCACCAGCAGAGATGAGGGTTGGGGGACAGATACGCAGTATTTT.

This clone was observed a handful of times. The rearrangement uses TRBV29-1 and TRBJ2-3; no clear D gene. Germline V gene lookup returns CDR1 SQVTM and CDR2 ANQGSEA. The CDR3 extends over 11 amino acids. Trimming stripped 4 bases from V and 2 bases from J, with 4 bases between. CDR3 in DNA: TGCAGCGTTGCCCCCACAGATACGCAGTATTTT. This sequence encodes CSVAPTDTQYF.

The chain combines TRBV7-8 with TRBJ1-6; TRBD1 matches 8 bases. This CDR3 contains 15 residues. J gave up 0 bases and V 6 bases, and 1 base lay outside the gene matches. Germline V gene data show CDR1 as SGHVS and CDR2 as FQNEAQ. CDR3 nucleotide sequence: TGTGCCAGCAGGGACAGGGCCTCCTATAATTCACCCCTCCACTTT. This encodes CASRDRASYNSPLHF.

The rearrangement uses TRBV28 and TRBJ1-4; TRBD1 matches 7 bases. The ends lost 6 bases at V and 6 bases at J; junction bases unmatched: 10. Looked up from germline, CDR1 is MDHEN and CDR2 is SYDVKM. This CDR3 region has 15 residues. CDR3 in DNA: TGTGCCAGCAGCCCCCGTGAGGGGGCGGATGAAAAACTGTTTTTT. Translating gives CASSPREGADEKLFF. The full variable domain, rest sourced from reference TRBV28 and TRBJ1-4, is DVKVTQSSRYLVKRTGEKVFLECVQDMDHENMFWYRQDPGLGLRLIYFSYDVKMKEKGDIPEGYSVSREKKERFSLILESASTNQTSMYLCASSPREGADEKLFFGSGTQLSVL.

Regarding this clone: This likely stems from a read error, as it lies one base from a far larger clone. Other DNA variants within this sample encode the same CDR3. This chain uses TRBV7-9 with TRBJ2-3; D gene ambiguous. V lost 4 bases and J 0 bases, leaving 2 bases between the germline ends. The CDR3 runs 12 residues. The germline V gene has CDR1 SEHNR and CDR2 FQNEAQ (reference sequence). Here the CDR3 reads CASSSSTDTQYF. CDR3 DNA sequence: TGTGCCAGCAGCTCTAGCACAGATACGCAGTATTTT.

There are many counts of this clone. The CDR3 protein is CASSPPGVREGNTIYF. The CDR3 region has the DNA TGTGCCAGCTCACCCCCGGGAGTTCGGGAAGGAAACACCATATATTTT. This chain joins TRBV18 and TRBJ1-3; the D is unclear. The germline V and J ends were trimmed by 3 bases and 4 bases, with 16 bases remaining between them. The germline V gene encodes CDR1 KGHSH and CDR2 LQKENI. This CDR3 has 16 amino acids.

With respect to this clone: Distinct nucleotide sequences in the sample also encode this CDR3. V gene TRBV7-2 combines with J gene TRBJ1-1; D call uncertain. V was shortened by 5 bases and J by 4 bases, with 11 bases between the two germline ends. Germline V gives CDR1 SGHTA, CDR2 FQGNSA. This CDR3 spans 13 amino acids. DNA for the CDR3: TGTGCCAGCAGCACCGGACGAGGCACTGAAGCTTTCTTT. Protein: CASSTGRGTEAFF.

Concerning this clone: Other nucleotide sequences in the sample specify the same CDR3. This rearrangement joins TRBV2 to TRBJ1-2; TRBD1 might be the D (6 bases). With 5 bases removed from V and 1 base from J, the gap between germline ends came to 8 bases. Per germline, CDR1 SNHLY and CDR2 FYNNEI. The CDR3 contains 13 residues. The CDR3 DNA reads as TGTGCCAGCAGTAAGGACAGTAACTATGGCTACACCTTC. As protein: CASSKDSNYGYTF. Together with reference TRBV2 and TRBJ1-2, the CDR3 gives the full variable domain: EPEVTQTPSHQVTQMGQEVILRCVPISNHLYFYWYRQILGQKVEFLVSFYNNEISEKSEIFDDQFSVERPDGSNFTLKIRSTKLEDSAMYFCASSKDSNYGYTFGSGTRLTVV.

CDR3 loop: CASSIPGLAGEQFF. The CDR3 bases are TGTGCCAGTAGTATCCCTGGACTAGCGGGGGAGCAGTTCTTC. V gene TRBV19 combines with J gene TRBJ2-1, with 12 nucleotides matching TRBD2. The germline gives CDR1 LNHDA, CDR2 SQIVND (reference sequence). Trimming at V came to 3 bases and at J to 10 bases, leaving 4 bases not matched to a gene. The CDR3 extends over 14 amino acids.

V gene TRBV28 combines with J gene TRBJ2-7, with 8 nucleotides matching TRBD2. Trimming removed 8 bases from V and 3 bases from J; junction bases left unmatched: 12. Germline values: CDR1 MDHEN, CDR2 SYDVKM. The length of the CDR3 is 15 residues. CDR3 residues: CASGGPGGAYYEQYF. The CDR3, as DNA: TGTGCCAGCGGGGGCCCGGGAGGGGCTTACTACGAGCAGTACTTC.

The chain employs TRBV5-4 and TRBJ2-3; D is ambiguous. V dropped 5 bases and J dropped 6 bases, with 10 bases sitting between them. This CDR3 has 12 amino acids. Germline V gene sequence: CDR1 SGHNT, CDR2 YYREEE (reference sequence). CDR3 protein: CASSPSVDTQYF. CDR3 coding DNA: TGTGCCAGCAGTCCCTCCGTTGATACGCAGTATTTT.

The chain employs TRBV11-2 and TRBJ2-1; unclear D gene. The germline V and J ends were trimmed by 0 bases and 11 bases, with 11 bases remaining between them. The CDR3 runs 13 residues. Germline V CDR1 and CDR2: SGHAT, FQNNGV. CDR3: CASSLDLRWKQFF. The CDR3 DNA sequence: TGTGCCAGCAGCTTAGATCTTAGGTGGAAGCAGTTCTTC.

The CDR3 DNA reads as TGCGCCAGCAGCTTCGGGACTACGGGATGGGGAAACACCATATATTTT. It codes for CASSFGTTGWGNTIYF. This chain joins TRBV5-1 and TRBJ1-3; possibly TRBD1 for D (5 bases). V lost 2 bases and J 4 bases, leaving 16 bases between the germline ends. The length of the CDR3 is 16 residues. Germline-derived CDR1 and CDR2 are SGHRS and YFSETQ.

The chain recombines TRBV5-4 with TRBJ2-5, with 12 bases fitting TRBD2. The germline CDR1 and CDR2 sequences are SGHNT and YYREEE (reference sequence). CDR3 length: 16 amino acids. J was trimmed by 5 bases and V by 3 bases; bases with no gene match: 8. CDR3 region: CASSSRLAGVSETQYF. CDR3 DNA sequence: TGTGCCAGCAGCTCCCGACTAGCGGGGGTGAGTGAGACCCAGTACTTC.